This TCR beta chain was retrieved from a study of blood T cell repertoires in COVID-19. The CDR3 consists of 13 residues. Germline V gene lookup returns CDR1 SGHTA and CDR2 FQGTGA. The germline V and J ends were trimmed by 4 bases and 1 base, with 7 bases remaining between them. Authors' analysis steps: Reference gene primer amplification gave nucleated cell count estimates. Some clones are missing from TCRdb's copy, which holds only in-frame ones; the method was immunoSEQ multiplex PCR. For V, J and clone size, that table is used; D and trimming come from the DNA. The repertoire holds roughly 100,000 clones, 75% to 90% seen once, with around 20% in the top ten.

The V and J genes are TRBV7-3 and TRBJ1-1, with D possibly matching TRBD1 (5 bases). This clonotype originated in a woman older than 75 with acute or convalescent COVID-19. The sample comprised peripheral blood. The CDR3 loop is CASSSGQNTEAFF. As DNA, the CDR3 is TGTGCCAGCAGCTCCGGACAGAACACTGAAGCTTTCTTT.